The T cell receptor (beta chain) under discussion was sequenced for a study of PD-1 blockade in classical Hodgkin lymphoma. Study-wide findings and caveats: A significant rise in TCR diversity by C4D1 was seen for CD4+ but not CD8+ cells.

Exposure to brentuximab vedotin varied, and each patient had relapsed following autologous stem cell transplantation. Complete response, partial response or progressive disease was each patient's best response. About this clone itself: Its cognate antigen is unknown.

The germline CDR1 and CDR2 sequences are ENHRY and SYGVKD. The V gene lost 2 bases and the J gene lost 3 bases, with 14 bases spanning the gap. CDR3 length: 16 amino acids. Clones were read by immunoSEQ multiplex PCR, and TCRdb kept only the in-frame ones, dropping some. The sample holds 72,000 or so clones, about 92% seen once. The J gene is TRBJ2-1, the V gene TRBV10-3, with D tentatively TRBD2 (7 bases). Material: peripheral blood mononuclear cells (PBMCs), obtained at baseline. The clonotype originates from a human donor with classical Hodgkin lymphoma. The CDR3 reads CAISEGRGAIYNEQFF. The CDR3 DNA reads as TGTGCCATCAGTGAGGGACGGGGGGCGATCTACAATGAGCAGTTCTTC.